This T cell receptor beta chain came from a study of immune evolution from preneoplasia to lung adenocarcinoma. Nucleic acids came from premalignant or tumor cells enriched by macro-dissection. Notes on the study in general: Highest clonality occurred in KRAS-mutant, not EGFR-mutant or double wild-type, nodules. Later-stage lesions appeared to have more T cells, more diversity, less clonality.

The CDR3 consists of 13 residues. With 4 bases clipped from V and 11 bases from J, the junction kept 11 bases outside the gene matches. From germline, CDR1 is SQVTM and CDR2 ANQGSEA. Comment on this clone: No antigen is known for it.

Profiled with immunoSEQ multiplex PCR; TCRdb holds only in-frame clones, not every one. The top ten clones hold over 4% of a sample with about 9,600 clones, more than 75% of them seen once. The origin of this receptor is a person between 65 and 79 years old with lung adenocarcinoma. The rearrangement joins TRBV29-1 to TRBJ2-5; 9 nucleotides line up with TRBD2. Material: FFPE minimally invasive lung adenocarcinoma tissue. CDR3 bases: TGCAGCGTTGGGGCTAGCGGGACGTTGGAGCAGTACTTC. Amino acids: CSVGASGTLEQYF.